In its sample, the clone carrying this T cell receptor (beta chain) was seen once. What it binds is not known. The CDR3 has 15 amino acids. Per the germline V gene, CDR1 is LGHNA and CDR2 is YSLEER. V was shortened by 0 bases and J by 4 bases, with 11 bases between the two germline ends. The data are from a study of shared clonotypes between healthy human individuals. Study outcomes and limitations: Sequencing depth was expected to affect clonotype sharing among donors. Since donors were few, the genetic and exposure-history diversity represented was limited.

Clones were read by immunoSEQ multiplex PCR, and TCRdb kept only the in-frame ones, dropping some. Of fewer than 400,000 clones listed, 74% are singletons. The specimen was memory CD4+ T cells sorted from blood. The subset is: CD45RA-negative fraction. The chain recombines TRBV4-3 with TRBJ2-3; D possibly corresponds to TRBD1 (5 bases). The source is a man younger than 45 in good health. The DNA of the CDR3 is TGCGCCAGCAGCCAAGATACAAGGGGTTCAGATACGCAGTATTTT. Residues: CASSQDTRGSDTQYF.